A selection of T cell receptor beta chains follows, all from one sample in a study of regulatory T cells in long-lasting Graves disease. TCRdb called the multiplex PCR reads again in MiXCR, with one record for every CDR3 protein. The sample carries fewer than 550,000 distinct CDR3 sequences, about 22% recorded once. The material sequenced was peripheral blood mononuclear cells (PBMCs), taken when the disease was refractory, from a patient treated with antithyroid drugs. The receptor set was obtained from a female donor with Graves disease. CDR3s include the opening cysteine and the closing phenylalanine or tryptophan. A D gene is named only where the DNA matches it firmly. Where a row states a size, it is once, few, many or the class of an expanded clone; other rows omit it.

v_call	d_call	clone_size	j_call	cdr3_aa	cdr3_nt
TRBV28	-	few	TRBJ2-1	CASSARGANEQFF	TGTGCCAGCAGCGCCCGGGGGGCCAATGAGCAGTTCTTC
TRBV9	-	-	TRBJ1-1	CASGRANTEAFF	TGTGCCAGCGGTCGGGCGAACACTGAAGCTTTCTTT
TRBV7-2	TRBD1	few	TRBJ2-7	CASSFTGGVPYEQYF	TGTGCCAGCAGCTTTACAGGGGGCGTCCCGTACGAGCAGTACTTC
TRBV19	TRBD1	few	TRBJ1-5	CASSIGQGASQPQHF	TGTGCCAGTAGTATAGGACAGGGGGCCTCTCAGCCCCAGCATTTT
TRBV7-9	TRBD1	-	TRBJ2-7	CASSSYRDRYYEQYF	TGTGCCAGCAGCTCATACCGGGACAGGTACTACGAGCAGTACTTC
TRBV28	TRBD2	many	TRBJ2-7	CASSAGGEGYEQYF	TGTGCCAGCAGCGCGGGGGGCGAGGGCTACGAGCAGTACTTC
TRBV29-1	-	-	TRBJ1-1	CSVEDRAGMNTEAFF	TGCAGCGTTGAAGATCGGGCAGGTATGAACACTGAAGCTTTCTTT
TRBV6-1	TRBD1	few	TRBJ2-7	CASKGTVFVEQYF	TGTGCCAGTAAGGGGACAGTTTTCGTCGAGCAGTACTTC
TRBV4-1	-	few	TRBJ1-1	CATTRVGDTEAFF	TGCGCCACCACAAGAGTCGGGGACACTGAAGCTTTCTTT
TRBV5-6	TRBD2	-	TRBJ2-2	CASTRLARDTGELFF	TGTGCCAGCACGAGACTAGCGCGGGACACCGGGGAGCTGTTTTTT
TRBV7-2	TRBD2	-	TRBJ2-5	CASSLAGGGTQYF	TGTGCCAGCAGCTTAGCCGGGGGGGGGACCCAGTACTTC
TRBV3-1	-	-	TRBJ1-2	CASSQSGLGYDYTF	TGTGCCAGCAGCCAGTCGGGCTTGGGGTATGACTACACCTTC
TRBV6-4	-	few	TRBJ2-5	CASRGPGKGTQYF	TGTGCCAGTAGAGGACCAGGAAAAGGGACCCAGTACTTC
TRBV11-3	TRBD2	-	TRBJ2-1	CASSYLAGGNNEQFF	TGTGCCAGCAGCTACCTAGCGGGGGGAAACAATGAGCAGTTCTTC
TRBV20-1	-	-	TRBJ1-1	CSACPTGNTEAFF	TGCAGTGCCTGTCCTACCGGGAACACTGAAGCTTTCTTT
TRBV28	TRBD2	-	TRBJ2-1	CASSSASSGGALNEQFF	TGTGCCAGCAGTTCAGCCTCTAGCGGGGGGGCCCTCAATGAGCAGTTCTTC
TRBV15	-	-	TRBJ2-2	CATSARSGDTGELFF	TGTGCCACCAGCGCTCGATCGGGGGACACCGGGGAGCTGTTTTTT
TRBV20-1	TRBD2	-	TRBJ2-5	CSARGSSGDSLGFETQYF	TGCAGTGCTAGGGGATCTAGCGGAGACAGCCTGGGGTTTGAGACCCAGTACTTC
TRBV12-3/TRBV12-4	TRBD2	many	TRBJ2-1	CASSSRTRGFF	TGTGCCAGCAGTTCCCGGACTAGAGGATTCTTC
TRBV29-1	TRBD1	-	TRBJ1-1	CSGGTGAGTEAFF	TGCAGCGGGGGGACAGGGGCGGGCACTGAAGCTTTCTTT
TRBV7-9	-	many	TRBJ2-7	CASSLVGRIYEQYF	TGTGCCAGCAGCTTAGTTGGACGGATCTACGAGCAGTACTTC
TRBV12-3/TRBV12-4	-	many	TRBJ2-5	CASSPRGPGQGDQYF	TGTGCCAGCAGCCCCCGTGGGCCGGGTCAGGGAGACCAGTACTTC
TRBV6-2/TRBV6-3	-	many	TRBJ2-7	CASSYSAGTYEQYF	TGTGCCAGCAGTTACAGCGCAGGGACGTACGAGCAGTACTTC
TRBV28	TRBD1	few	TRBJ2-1	CASSLPPTRGEQFF	TGTGCCAGCAGTTTACCACCCACCAGGGGGGAGCAGTTCTTC
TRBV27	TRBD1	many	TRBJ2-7	CASSPSGQPRSYEQYF	TGTGCCAGCAGTCCATCGGGACAGCCCCGCTCCTACGAGCAGTACTTC
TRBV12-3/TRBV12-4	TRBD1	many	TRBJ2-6	CASSRWTGQANVLTF	TGTGCCAGCAGTCGCTGGACAGGGCAGGCCAACGTCCTGACTTTC
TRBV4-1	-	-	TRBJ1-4	CASSQVRDQGNEKLFF	TGCGCCAGCAGCCAGGTCAGGGACCAGGGTAATGAAAAACTGTTTTTT
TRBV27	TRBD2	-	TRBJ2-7	CASSLTAEGGREMYEQYF	TGTGCCAGCAGTTTAACGGCTGAGGGCGGGAGAGAGATGTACGAGCAGTACTTC
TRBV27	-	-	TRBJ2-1	CASSLAYPYDEQFF	TGTGCCAGCAGTTTAGCGTACCCCTACGATGAGCAGTTCTTC
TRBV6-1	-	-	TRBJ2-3	CASSEILERTDTQYF	TGTGCCAGCAGTGAAATACTCGAACGCACAGATACGCAGTATTTT
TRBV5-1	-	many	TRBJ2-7	CASSLMDHEQYF	TGCGCCAGCAGCTTGATGGACCACGAGCAGTACTTC
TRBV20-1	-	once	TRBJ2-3	CSARLYREDTQYF	TGCAGTGCTAGACTGTACAGGGAAGATACGCAGTATTTT
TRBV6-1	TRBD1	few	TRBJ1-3	CASRPGQGRPRNTIYF	TGTGCCAGCAGGCCGGGACAGGGGAGGCCTAGAAACACCATATATTTT
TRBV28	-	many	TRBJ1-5	CASSLSGQPQHF	TGTGCCAGCAGTTTATCGGGCCAGCCCCAGCATTTT
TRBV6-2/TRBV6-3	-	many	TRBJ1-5	CASSEDRQSGNQPQHF	TGTGCCAGCAGTGAAGATCGACAGTCGGGCAATCAGCCCCAGCATTTT
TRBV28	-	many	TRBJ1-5	CASSLPPYSNQPQHF	TGTGCCAGCAGTTTACCCCCATATAGCAATCAGCCCCAGCATTTT
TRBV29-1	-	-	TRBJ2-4	CSVVKVLAKNIQYF	TGCAGCGTTGTAAAGGTATTAGCCAAAAACATTCAGTACTTC
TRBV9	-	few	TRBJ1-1	CASSAGQHTEAFF	TGTGCCAGCAGCGCCGGACAGCACACTGAAGCTTTCTTT
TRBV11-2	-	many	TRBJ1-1	CASSVVGGATEAFF	TGTGCCAGCAGCGTTGTCGGGGGTGCGACTGAAGCTTTCTTT
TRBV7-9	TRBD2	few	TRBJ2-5	CASSSTGLAGVLETQYF	TGTGCCAGCAGCTCTACGGGACTAGCGGGAGTCTTGGAGACCCAGTACTTC
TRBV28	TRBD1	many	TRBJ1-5	CASSPGQGYNQPQHF	TGTGCCAGCAGTCCGGGACAGGGTTACAATCAGCCCCAGCATTTT
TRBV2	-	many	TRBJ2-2	CASSEGLGQMNTGELFF	TGTGCCAGCAGTGAAGGCTTGGGACAAATGAACACCGGGGAGCTGTTTTTT